The present TCR beta chain was sequenced within a study of T cells in tuberculosis. Study information: IGRA-negative adolescents, IGRA-positive adolescents with latent tuberculosis and adults with active tuberculosis formed this South African cohort.

This clone was observed once. Its specificity is unknown. Clones were sequenced by immunoSEQ multiplex PCR, and TCRdb holds only the in-frame ones, with some missing. This sample has tens of thousands of clones, with approximately 94% found just once. Study results and caveats: The TCR-beta difference was not significant; alpha differences partly reflected length.

As to time point: new active TB diagnosis, blood taken before or within 7 days of starting treatment. The input for sequencing was PBMCs, taken at tuberculosis diagnosis. The clonotype was recovered from an adult with tuberculosis.

CDR3 nucleotide sequence: TGTGCCAGTAGTATAGTTCCCTTTGGCGGGGACAGGGATGGCTACACCTTC. Translation gives CASSIVPFGGDRDGYTF. The chain employs TRBV19 and TRBJ1-2, with 9 bases identical to TRBD1. This CDR3 spans 17 amino acids. CDR1 and CDR2 (germline): LNHDA, SQIVND (reference sequence). Germline trimming cut 1 base from V and 6 bases from J; bases unmatched to any gene: 12.